The 25 T cell receptor beta chains below all came from one sample that was sequenced in a study of blood T cell repertoires in COVID-19. This table comes from immunoSEQ multiplex PCR, and its TCRdb copy is limited to in-frame clones, with some not included. The table includes almost 65,000 clones, approximately 88% detected once. Sequencing input: peripheral blood. All receptors come from an older woman with COVID-19, enrolled during active disease.

The chain combines TRBV28 with TRBJ2-7, with D perhaps TRBD2 (7 bases). Germline V gene data show CDR1 as MDHEN and CDR2 as SYDVKM. V was trimmed by 8 bases and J by 1 base, leaving 15 bases between them. This CDR3 is 14 amino acids long. In DNA, the CDR3 is TGTGCCAGCGGGGGGGGGCTCCCTTCCTACGAGCAGTACTTC. The encoded protein is CASGGGLPSYEQYF.

This rearrangement joins TRBV28 to TRBJ1-5; D unclear. The ends were cut back, 4 bases at V and 0 bases at J, with 13 bases in the middle. The CDR3 runs to 16 residues. Germline CDR1 MDHEN, CDR2 SYDVKM. The CDR3 DNA follows: TGTGCCAGCAGTTCGGGTAGGAAGTATAGCAATCAGCCCCAGCATTTT. Translation gives CASSSGRKYSNQPQHF. Full variable domain (rest looked up from reference TRBV28 and TRBJ1-5): DVKVTQSSRYLVKRTGEKVFLECVQDMDHENMFWYRQDPGLGLRLIYFSYDVKMKEKGDIPEGYSVSREKKERFSLILESASTNQTSMYLCASSSGRKYSNQPQHFGDGTRLSIL.

The chain joins TRBV19 to TRBJ2-3, with 9 bases lining up with TRBD2. The CDR3 is 19 amino acids. The junction had 17 bases not matched to a gene; V was cut back by 6 bases and J by 1 base. In germline, CDR1 is LNHDA, CDR2 SQIVND (reference sequence). The DNA of the CDR3 is TGTGCCAGTAGCCTCAGAAGGAGCAAGCGGGGGGACCGCACAGATACGCAGTATTTT. Its translation is CASSLRRSKRGDRTDTQYF.

The rearrangement joins TRBV28 to TRBJ2-3; 10 bases agree with TRBD2. The germline CDR1 and CDR2 sequences are MDHEN and SYDVKM. There are 15 residues in the CDR3. V dropped 6 bases and J dropped 2; count of bases not matched to a gene: 5. The CDR3 loop is CASSGTSGDTDTQYF. CDR3 DNA sequence: TGTGCCAGCAGCGGAACTAGCGGGGACACAGATACGCAGTATTTT.

V and J are TRBV7-9 and TRBJ2-1; possibly TRBD2 for D (6 bases). The CDR3 sequence is 15 residues long. V was trimmed by 5 bases and J by 4 bases, leaving 15 bases between them. Germline CDR1 and CDR2: SEHNR and FQNEAQ (reference sequence). CDR3 DNA: TGTGCCAGCAGCCGTAGCGGAACTAGGTACAATGAGCAGTTCTTC. Translation: CASSRSGTRYNEQFF.

The chain is built from TRBV5-1 and TRBJ2-3, with D possibly TRBD2 on 6 matching bases. Trimming pared 0 bases from V and 5 bases from J, leaving 10 bases between. The CDR3 totals 14 residues. Per the germline V gene, CDR1 is SGHRS and CDR2 is YFSETQ. The CDR3 DNA is TGCGCCAGCAGCTTGGGGGGCGGGAAAGATACGCAGTATTTT. It codes for CASSLGGGKDTQYF. Full variable domain (outside the CDR3, taken from reference TRBV5-1 and TRBJ2-3): KAGVTQTPRYLIKTRGQQVTLSCSPISGHRSVSWYQQTPGQGLQFLFEYFSETQRNKGNFPGRFSGRQFSNSRSEMNVSTLELGDSALYLCASSLGGGKDTQYFGPGTRLTVL.

This clone has a single count. The chain has TRBV5-1 and TRBJ2-2, with D unresolved. The CDR3 totals 16 residues. The V gene lost 6 bases and the J gene lost 0 bases, with 15 bases spanning the gap. Germline CDR1 reads SGHRS; CDR2 reads YFSETQ. The DNA of the CDR3 is TGCGCCAGCACCGTAAATTCAGCGTCGAACACCGGGGAGCTGTTTTTT. Its translation is CASTVNSASNTGELFF. The full variable domain, rest sourced from reference TRBV5-1 and TRBJ2-2, is KAGVTQTPRYLIKTRGQQVTLSCSPISGHRSVSWYQQTPGQGLQFLFEYFSETQRNKGNFPGRFSGRQFSNSRSEMNVSTLELGDSALYLCASTVNSASNTGELFFGEGSRLTVL.

V is TRBV7-2 and J is TRBJ2-2; D gene ambiguous. Germline CDR1 SGHTA, CDR2 FQGNSA. CDR3 length: 15 amino acids. The V end was cut by 2 bases, the J end by 2 bases, with 9 bases between. The CDR3: CASSLNTGNTGELFF. In DNA form, the CDR3 reads TGTGCCAGCAGCTTAAACACGGGTAACACCGGGGAGCTGTTTTTT.

This chain connects TRBV15 to TRBJ1-6; 9 bases are a match to TRBD1. Germline values: CDR1 LNHNV, CDR2 YYDKDF (reference sequence). The J segment lost 7 bases and the V segment lost 0 bases, leaving 4 bases of the junction unmatched. The length of the CDR3 is 16 residues. In DNA form, the CDR3 reads TGTGCCACCAGCAGAGAAATGGGGACAGGGAATTCACCCCTCCACTTT. This encodes CATSREMGTGNSPLHF.

This rearrangement joins TRBV27 to TRBJ1-4, with 7 bases fitting TRBD1. Germline CDR1 MNHEY, CDR2 SMNVEV (reference sequence). The CDR3 is made up of 14 amino acids. Trimming cost V 6 bases and J 9 bases; bases outside gene matches: 10. The CDR3, as DNA: TGTGCCAGCAGCCCGACAGGGTTGGGGCAAAAACTGTTTTTT. Translation gives CASSPTGLGQKLFF. The full variable domain, its missing parts supplied by reference TRBV27 and TRBJ1-4, is EAQVTQNPRYLITVTGKKLTVTCSQNMNHEYMSWYRQDPGLGLRQIYYSMNVEVTDKGDVPEGYKVSRKEKRNFPLILESPSPNQTSLYFCASSPTGLGQKLFFGSGTQLSVL.

The chain recombines TRBV11-3 with TRBJ2-3, with TRBD2 matching 7 bases. V was pared by 5 bases and J by 2 bases, with 7 bases of the junction left unmatched. This CDR3 is built from 15 residues. Germline V gene lookup returns CDR1 SGHNT and CDR2 YENEEA. The CDR3 sequence: CASSPGLGTTDTQYF. CDR3 bases: TGTGCCAGCAGCCCAGGACTAGGAACCACAGATACGCAGTATTTT.

The chain's CDR3 is CASSLASVRAGELFF. The CDR3 bases are TGTGCCAGCAGCTTAGCGTCTGTGAGGGCCGGGGAGCTGTTTTTT. The genes are TRBV7-9 and TRBJ2-2; tentatively, D is TRBD2 (5 bases). CDR1 is SEHNR, CDR2 FQNEAQ, per germline (reference sequence). This CDR3 has 15 residues. The V end lost 0 bases, the J end lost 6 bases, and 11 bases lay between the germline ends.

This clone was observed once. The chain is built from TRBV5-1 and TRBJ1-1; D gene ambiguous. Germline V gene data show CDR1 as SGHRS and CDR2 as YFSETQ. This CDR3 spans 16 amino acids. Trimming took off 4 bases at V and 2 bases at J, with 18 bases between the two ends. The CDR3 nucleotides read TGCGCCAGCAGCCTACACGGGCGGGAGATCAACACTGAAGCTTTCTTT. Amino acids: CASSLHGREINTEAFF.

The chain joins TRBV5-6 to TRBJ2-2, with no clear D. The CDR3 covers 12 residues. Deletions cut 1 base from V and 9 bases from J, with 7 bases between. Per germline, CDR1 SGHDT and CDR2 YYEEEE. CDR3 in DNA: TGTGCCAGCAGCTTGTACAGCCGGGAGCTGTTTTTT. Its protein is CASSLYSRELFF.

The chain employs TRBV11-2 and TRBJ2-3, with TRBD1 matching over 7 bases. J gave up 6 bases and V 2 bases, and 8 bases lay outside the gene matches. This CDR3 is built from 15 residues. Germline values: CDR1 SGHAT, CDR2 FQNNGV. The CDR3 spells CASSLSGTVSDTQYF. The DNA of the CDR3 is TGTGCCAGCAGCTTATCTGGGACAGTTTCCGATACGCAGTATTTT.

This chain joins TRBV5-1 and TRBJ1-2, with a tentative D call TRBD1 (6 bases). CDR3 length: 16 residues. The V gene lost 1 base and the J gene lost 8 bases, with 21 bases spanning the gap. Germline assignment: CDR1 SGHRS and CDR2 YFSETQ. This CDR3 is CASSLTLQGTDTGYTF. The CDR3 nucleotides are TGCGCCAGCAGCTTGACCCTACAGGGAACGGATACGGGCTACACCTTC.

Only a few counts were recorded for this clone. The genes are TRBV2 and TRBJ2-7, with TRBD2 as a possible D gene (5 bases). Germline CDR1 and CDR2: SNHLY and FYNNEI. The CDR3 has 15 amino acids. Trimming cost V 1 base and J 5 bases, with 15 bases left between them. CDR3: CASSEVGGRRDEQYF. CDR3 sequence (DNA): TGTGCCAGCAGTGAAGTCGGAGGACGTCGAGACGAGCAGTACTTC.

This clone appeared a single time. V gene TRBV6-2 or TRBV6-3 combines with J gene TRBJ2-6; 9 nucleotides agree with TRBD1. Looked up from germline, CDR1 is MNHEY and CDR2 is SVGEGT. With V trimmed by 6 bases and J by 3 bases, 12 bases remained unmatched. The CDR3 is 18 amino acids. CDR3 nucleotides: TGTGCCAGCAGGTACCGGGACAGGGTTATTCGTGGGGCCAACGTCCTGACTTTC. It codes for CASRYRDRVIRGANVLTF.

V is TRBV7-2 and J is TRBJ2-1, with 12 bases that match TRBD2. V was clipped by 4 bases and J by 7 bases; unmatched bases: 5. CDR3 length: 15 amino acids. Germline lookup yields CDR1 SGHTA and CDR2 FQGNSA. The DNA for the CDR3 is TGTGCCAGCAGCTCACTAGCGGGGGGTCGGAATGAGCAGTTCTTC. It translates to CASSSLAGGRNEQFF.

J is TRBJ2-5 and V is TRBV4-1, with 11 bases matching TRBD2. The CDR3 consists of 17 residues. V dropped 4 bases and J dropped 0; count of bases not matched to a gene: 7. Germline assignment: CDR1 MGHRA and CDR2 YSYEKL. CDR3 DNA sequence: TGCGCCAGCAGCCTCCTACCGGGACTAGCGGACCAAGAGACCCAGTACTTC. This translates into CASSLLPGLADQETQYF.

This clone was seen more than once but under ten times. The genes are TRBV4-3 and TRBJ2-3, with 9 nucleotides matching TRBD1. The V segment lost 2 bases and the J segment 5 bases; nucleotides outside the gene matches: 8. The CDR3 contains 16 residues. Germline V gene sequence: CDR1 LGHNA, CDR2 YSLEER. The CDR3 reads CASSQQWTGAEDTQYF. For the CDR3, the DNA is TGCGCCAGCAGCCAACAATGGACAGGGGCGGAAGATACGCAGTATTTT.

The CDR3 nucleotides are TGTGCCAGCAGCCAGGTGCTAGCCAACAATGAGCAGTTCTTC. It specifies CASSQVLANNEQFF. The chain uses TRBV7-2 and TRBJ2-1, with a possible D match to TRBD2 (5 bases). This CDR3 has 14 amino acids. V gave up 5 bases and J gave up 5 bases, with 13 bases separating them. Germline V gene data show CDR1 as SGHTA and CDR2 as FQGNSA.

The chain has TRBV5-1 and TRBJ2-1; 10 nucleotides match TRBD2. The CDR3 has 16 residues. Germline V CDR1 and CDR2: SGHRS, YFSETQ. V was pared by 4 bases and J by 0 bases, with 4 bases of the junction left unmatched. CDR3 in amino acids: CASSQSSGGSYNEQFF. The CDR3, as DNA: TGCGCCAGCAGCCAATCTAGCGGGGGCTCCTACAATGAGCAGTTCTTC.

This sequence joins TRBV5-1 and TRBJ1-1; unclear D gene. The CDR3 contains 15 residues. Germline V gene lookup returns CDR1 SGHRS and CDR2 YFSETQ. The germline V and J ends were trimmed by 1 base and 4 bases, with 14 bases remaining between them. CDR3 in amino acids: CASSLQGGRGTEAFF. The CDR3 nucleotides read TGCGCCAGCAGCTTGCAAGGCGGACGGGGCACTGAAGCTTTCTTT. Together with reference TRBV5-1 and TRBJ1-1, the CDR3 gives the full variable domain: KAGVTQTPRYLIKTRGQQVTLSCSPISGHRSVSWYQQTPGQGLQFLFEYFSETQRNKGNFPGRFSGRQFSNSRSEMNVSTLELGDSALYLCASSLQGGRGTEAFFGQGTRLTVV.

Only a few counts were recorded for this clone. This chain uses TRBV2 with TRBJ2-2, with a tentative D call TRBD2 (6 bases). The V gene lost 8 bases and the J gene lost 3 bases, with 10 bases spanning the gap. The germline V gene encodes CDR1 SNHLY and CDR2 FYNNEI. This CDR3 has 13 amino acids. CDR3 loop: CASVGLYTGELFF. Written as DNA, the CDR3 is TGTGCCAGCGTGGGACTTTACACCGGGGAGCTGTTTTTT. Complete variable domain (other parts from reference TRBV2 and TRBJ2-2): EPEVTQTPSHQVTQMGQEVILRCVPISNHLYFYWYRQILGQKVEFLVSFYNNEISEKSEIFDDQFSVERPDGSNFTLKIRSTKLEDSAMYFCASVGLYTGELFFGEGSRLTVL.